Shown below are 9 T cell receptor beta chains from a single sample sequenced in a study of CD8 T cells in ankylosing spondylitis. TCRdb used MiXCR to reprocess the 5' RACE reads, holding one entry per CDR3 protein. Of about 360,000 distinct CDR3 sequences listed, roughly 20% were seen once; the top ten hold around 14%. Sample: blood, either unsorted or a sorted T cell fraction (not recorded which). Source of these receptors: a male donor with ankylosing spondylitis or in good health (not recorded which).

This chain joins TRBV29-1 and TRBJ1-1, with 8 positions matching TRBD1. Germline CDR1 and CDR2: SQVTM and ANQGSEA. Trimming took 7 bases from V and 5 from J; bases not matched to a gene: 6. CDR3 length: 12 residues. CDR3: CSGLNRGTEAFF. For the CDR3, the DNA is TGCAGCGGCCTTAACAGGGGGACTGAAGCTTTCTTT.

V gene TRBV20-1 combines with J gene TRBJ1-1, with D perhaps matching TRBD1 (6 bases). The germline CDR1 and CDR2 sequences are DFQATT and SNEGSKA (reference sequence). Trimming pared 3 bases from V and 5 bases from J, leaving 13 bases between. The CDR3 runs to 13 residues. CDR3 coding DNA: TGCAGTGCTAGTCCAGGGGTGGGAACTGAAGCTTTCTTT. Residues: CSASPGVGTEAFF.

The chain has TRBV7-9 and TRBJ1-1, with D possibly TRBD1 on 5 matching bases. The V end lost 5 bases, the J end lost 6 bases, and 13 bases lay between the germline ends. This CDR3 comprises 13 residues. From germline, CDR1 is SEHNR and CDR2 FQNEAQ (reference sequence). The CDR3 protein is CASSLHRYPEAFF. In nucleotides, the CDR3 is TGTGCCAGCAGCCTTCACAGGTACCCTGAAGCTTTCTTT. Supplemented by reference TRBV7-9 and TRBJ1-1, the full variable domain reads DTGVSQNPRHKITKRGQNVTFRCDPISEHNRLYWYRQTLGQGPEFLTYFQNEAQLEKSRLLSDRFSAERPKGSFSTLEIQRTEQGDSAMYLCASSLHRYPEAFFGQGTRLTVV.

This chain connects TRBV7-9 to TRBJ2-5; D assignment may be TRBD1 or TRBD2 (5 bases each). The CDR3 sequence is 14 residues long. From germline, CDR1 is SEHNR and CDR2 FQNEAQ (reference sequence). V lost 5 bases, J lost 3 bases, and 13 bases lay in between. CDR3 nucleotide sequence: TGTGCCAGCAGCAACCGGGACGGCGAAGAGACCCAGTACTTC. Amino acid sequence: CASSNRDGEETQYF.

Only a few counts were recorded for this clonotype. The V and J genes are TRBV7-8 and TRBJ2-3; D unclear. CDR1 is SGHVS, CDR2 FQNEAQ, per germline. This CDR3 contains 15 residues. The V gene lost 3 bases and the J gene lost 0 bases, with 10 bases spanning the gap. The CDR3 loop reads CASSFPLGSTDTQYF. In nucleotides, the CDR3 is TGTGCCAGCAGCTTCCCCCTAGGGAGCACAGATACGCAGTATTTT.

The gene calls are TRBV11-2 and TRBJ2-1; unclear D gene. The CDR3 totals 16 residues. Trimming left V 2 bases short and J 2 bases short, with 13 bases between. Germline values: CDR1 SGHAT, CDR2 FQNNGV. CDR3 sequence reads: CASSLPYGYPYNEQFF. The CDR3 DNA is TGTGCCAGCAGCTTACCCTACGGGTACCCCTACAATGAGCAGTTCTTC.

This clonotype is a singleton in its sample. The rearrangement uses TRBV7-9 and TRBJ2-7; 7 bases match TRBD2. The CDR3 loop spans 15 amino acids. The junction had 8 bases not matched to a gene; V was cut back by 5 bases and J by 1 base. Germline CDR1 reads SEHNR; CDR2 reads FQNEAQ (reference sequence). The CDR3 protein is CASSDGRGGSYEQYF. The CDR3 DNA reads as TGTGCCAGCAGCGACGGACGGGGAGGGTCCTACGAGCAGTACTTC.

CDR3 bases: TGTGCCACCCGCGGTACGGGAGATACGCAGTATTTT. Residues: CATRGTGDTQYF. The chain uses TRBV12-3 or TRBV12-4 and TRBJ2-3; no definite D call. Deletions cut 10 bases from V and 5 bases from J, with 13 bases between. The CDR3 contains 12 residues.

This CDR3 reads CAISDPLRGDETDTQYF. The CDR3, as DNA: TGTGCCATCAGTGATCCCTTGCGGGGGGACGAAACAGATACGCAGTATTTT. The rearrangement links TRBV10-3 to TRBJ2-3; 8 positions agree with TRBD2. Germline CDR1 ENHRY, CDR2 SYGVKD. With V trimmed by 3 bases and J by 3 bases, 11 bases remained unmatched. CDR3 length equals 17 residues.